A selection of T cell receptor beta chains follows, all from one sample in a study of blood T cell repertoires in COVID-19. The method was immunoSEQ multiplex PCR; TCRdb's version includes in-frame clones alone and lacks a portion of them. The data contain 250,000 to 300,000 clones, about 91% of them singletons. Sequenced sample: peripheral blood. The receptors were sampled from a woman aged 25 to 39 who had recovered from COVID-19. Both conserved end residues are part of each CDR3. A D gene is named only where the DNA matches it firmly. Clone size is stated in some rows and not others, as once, few, many or a class when expanded.

D gene	clone size	J gene	V gene	CDR3 protein	CDR3 DNA
NA	NA	TRBJ2-3	TRBV11-2	CASSLRGSHGSSTDTQYF	TGTGCCAGCAGCTTAAGAGGCTCGCACGGATCTAGCACAGATACGCAGTATTTT
NA	NA	TRBJ1-5	TRBV5-1	CASSLEFRGNSNQPQHF	TGCGCCAGCAGCTTGGAATTCAGGGGAAATAGCAATCAGCCCCAGCATTTT
TRBD1	NA	TRBJ1-5	TRBV18	CASSPDREVQPQHF	TGTGCCAGCTCACCAGACAGGGAGGTCCAGCCCCAGCATTTT
NA	NA	TRBJ1-1	TRBV9	CASTSETGSAFF	TGTGCCAGCACGTCAGAGACAGGTTCGGCTTTCTTT
NA	NA	TRBJ1-2	TRBV29-1	CSCLLSGYTF	TGCAGCTGCCTACTTTCTGGCTACACCTTC
NA	NA	TRBJ2-3	TRBV4-2	CASSQEGSTDTQYF	TGTGCCAGCAGCCAAGAGGGCAGCACAGATACGCAGTATTTT
NA	NA	TRBJ2-2	TRBV5-1	CASSYTQGTGELFF	TGCGCCAGCAGCTATACACAGGGAACCGGGGAGCTGTTTTTT
TRBD2	NA	TRBJ2-1	TRBV7-2	CASRPSGRYNEQFF	TGTGCCAGCAGGCCTAGCGGGAGATACAATGAGCAGTTCTTC
NA	NA	TRBJ1-2	TRBV5-1	CASRYPTEANGYTF	TGCGCCAGCAGGTATCCCACAGAAGCTAACGGCTACACCTTC
TRBD1	NA	TRBJ1-5	TRBV7-6	CASSVQGSNQPQHF	TGTGCCAGCAGCGTACAGGGGAGCAATCAGCCCCAGCATTTT
NA	once	TRBJ1-2	TRBV9	CASSVDKEGYTF	TGTGCCAGCAGCGTAGATAAGGAGGGCTACACCTTC
NA	NA	TRBJ1-1	TRBV29-1	CSVGGGEGAEAFF	TGCAGCGTTGGGGGGGGTGAGGGTGCTGAAGCTTTCTTT
NA	few	TRBJ2-7	TRBV6-5	CASKPGLHSYEQYF	TGTGCCAGCAAACCGGGACTGCACTCCTACGAGCAGTACTTC
TRBD1	NA	TRBJ1-4	TRBV18	CASSPPNRGDEKLFF	TGTGCCAGCTCACCTCCTAACAGGGGGGATGAAAAACTGTTTTTT
NA	NA	TRBJ1-2	TRBV19	CASSPGDNYGYTF	TGTGCCAGTAGCCCAGGGGATAACTATGGCTACACCTTC
NA	NA	TRBJ2-2	TRBV30	CACMAVNTGELFF	TGTGCCTGCATGGCAGTGAACACCGGGGAGCTGTTTTTT
NA	NA	TRBJ2-1	TRBV1	CTSSQGTGSSYNEQFF	TGCACCAGCAGCCAAGGCACAGGGAGCTCCTACAATGAGCAGTTCTTC
NA	NA	TRBJ2-7	TRBV27	CASSPSSGETTYEQYF	TGTGCCAGCAGTCCCTCTTCTGGGGAGACCACATACGAGCAGTACTTC
NA	NA	TRBJ1-1	TRBV4-2	CASSQDSAGTRSEAFF	TGTGCCAGCAGCCAAGATTCGGCAGGTACAAGGTCTGAAGCTTTCTTT
TRBD1	NA	TRBJ2-1	TRBV2	CASRETGLFF	TGTGCCAGCAGAGAGACAGGGCTGTTCTTC
NA	NA	TRBJ1-6	TRBV4-3	CASSRLRIPSPLHF	TGCGCCAGCAGCCGCCTGAGGATTCCTTCACCCCTCCACTTT
NA	NA	TRBJ2-2	TRBV7-3	CASSLARESPGELFF	TGTGCCAGCAGCTTGGCCAGGGAAAGTCCCGGGGAGCTGTTTTTT
TRBD2	NA	TRBJ2-1	TRBV7-2	CASSLVGTSGGGEQFF	TGTGCCAGCAGCTTAGTTGGGACTAGCGGGGGAGGGGAGCAGTTCTTC
NA	NA	TRBJ1-5	TRBV7-8	CATTIWGDNQPQHF	TGTGCCACTACGATCTGGGGGGACAATCAGCCCCAGCATTTT
TRBD1	NA	TRBJ1-1	TRBV9	CASSGGQVNTEAFF	TGTGCCAGCAGCGGAGGACAGGTGAACACTGAAGCTTTCTTT
TRBD2	NA	TRBJ2-3	TRBV5-1	CASRRTSFLTDTQYF	TGCGCCAGCAGACGGACTAGCTTCCTGACAGATACGCAGTATTTT
NA	once	TRBJ1-2	TRBV5-1	CASSFDPEPIYGYTF	TGCGCCAGCAGCTTCGATCCGGAGCCCATCTATGGCTACACCTTC
TRBD2	NA	TRBJ2-2	TRBV7-3	CASSLRGGNTGELFF	TGTGCCAGCAGCTTACGCGGGGGTAATACCGGGGAGCTGTTTTTT
NA	NA	TRBJ1-6	TRBV30	CAWRDRVGSSYNSPLHF	TGTGCCTGGAGGGACAGAGTGGGGTCCTCCTATAATTCACCCCTCCACTTT
NA	NA	TRBJ1-1	TRBV4-1	CASSQSRVNTEAFF	TGCGCCAGCAGCCAAAGCAGGGTTAACACTGAAGCTTTCTTT
NA	NA	TRBJ2-3	TRBV5-1	CASSKFEGGSTDTQYF	TGCGCCAGCAGCAAATTCGAGGGGGGGAGCACAGATACGCAGTATTTT
NA	NA	TRBJ1-2	TRBV27	CASSLVRDTLYGYTF	TGTGCCAGCAGTTTAGTCCGGGACACCCTCTATGGCTACACCTTC
TRBD2	NA	TRBJ2-3	TRBV2	CASRERGGTDTQYF	TGTGCCAGCAGGGAGCGGGGGGGCACAGATACGCAGTATTTT
NA	NA	TRBJ1-1	TRBV7-2	CATQAMARNTEAFF	TGTGCCACCCAGGCTATGGCGAGAAACACTGAAGCTTTCTTT
NA	NA	TRBJ2-1	TRBV19	CASREVGAALYNEQFF	TGTGCCAGTAGAGAGGTGGGGGCTGCGCTCTACAATGAGCAGTTCTTC
NA	NA	TRBJ2-5	TRBV10-2	CASSARGWETQYF	TGCGCCAGCAGTGCGCGGGGCTGGGAGACCCAGTACTTC